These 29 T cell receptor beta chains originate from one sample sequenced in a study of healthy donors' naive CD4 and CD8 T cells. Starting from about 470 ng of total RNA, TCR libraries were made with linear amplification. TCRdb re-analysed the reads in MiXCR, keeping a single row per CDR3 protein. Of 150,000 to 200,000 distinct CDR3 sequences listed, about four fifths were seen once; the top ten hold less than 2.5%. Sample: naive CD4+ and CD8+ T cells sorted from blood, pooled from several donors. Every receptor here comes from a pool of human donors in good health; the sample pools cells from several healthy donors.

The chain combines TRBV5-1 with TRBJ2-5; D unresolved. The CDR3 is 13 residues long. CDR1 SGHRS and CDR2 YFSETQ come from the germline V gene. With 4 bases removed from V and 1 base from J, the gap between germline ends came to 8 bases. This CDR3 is CASSRTGQETQYF. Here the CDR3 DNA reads TGCGCCAGCAGCCGGACGGGCCAAGAGACCCAGTACTTC. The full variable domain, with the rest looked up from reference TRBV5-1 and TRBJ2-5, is KAGVTQTPRYLIKTRGQQVTLSCSPISGHRSVSWYQQTPGQGLQFLFEYFSETQRNKGNFPGRFSGRQFSNSRSEMNVSTLELGDSALYLCASSRTGQETQYFGPGTRLLVL.

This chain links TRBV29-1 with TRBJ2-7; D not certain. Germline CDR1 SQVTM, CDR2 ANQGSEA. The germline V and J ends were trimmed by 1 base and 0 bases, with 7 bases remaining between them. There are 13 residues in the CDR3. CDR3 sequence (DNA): TGCAGCGTTGAAGGCAAGAGCTCCTACGAGCAGTACTTC. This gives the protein CSVEGKSSYEQYF.

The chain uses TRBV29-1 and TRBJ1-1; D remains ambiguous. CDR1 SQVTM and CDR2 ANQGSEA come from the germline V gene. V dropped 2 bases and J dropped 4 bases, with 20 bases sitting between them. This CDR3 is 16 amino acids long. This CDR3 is CSVESRRTEGSTEAFF. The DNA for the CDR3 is TGCAGCGTTGAATCGCGGCGGACGGAGGGTAGCACTGAAGCTTTCTTT.

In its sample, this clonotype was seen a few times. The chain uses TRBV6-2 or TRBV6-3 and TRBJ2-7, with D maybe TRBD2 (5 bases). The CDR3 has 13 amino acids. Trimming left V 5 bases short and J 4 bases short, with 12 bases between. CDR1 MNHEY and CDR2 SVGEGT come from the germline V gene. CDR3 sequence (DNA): TGTGCCAGCAGTGATCGGGGTCCGTACGAGCAGTACTTC. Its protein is CASSDRGPYEQYF.

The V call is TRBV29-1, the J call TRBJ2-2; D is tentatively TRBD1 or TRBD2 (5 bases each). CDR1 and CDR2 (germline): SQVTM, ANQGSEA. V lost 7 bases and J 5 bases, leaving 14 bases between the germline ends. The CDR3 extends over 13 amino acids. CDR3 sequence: CSALGASTGELFF. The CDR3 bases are TGCAGCGCCCTCGGGGCCTCAACCGGGGAGCTGTTTTTT.

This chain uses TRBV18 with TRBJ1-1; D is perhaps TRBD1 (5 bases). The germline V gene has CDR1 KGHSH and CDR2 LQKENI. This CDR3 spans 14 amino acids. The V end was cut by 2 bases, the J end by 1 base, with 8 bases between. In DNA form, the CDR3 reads TGTGCCAGCTCACCAACGGACAAGAACACTGAAGCTTTCTTT. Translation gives CASSPTDKNTEAFF. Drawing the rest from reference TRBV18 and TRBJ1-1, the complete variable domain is NAGVMQNPRHLVRRRGQEARLRCSPMKGHSHVYWYRQLPEEGLKFMVYLQKENIIDESGMPKERFSAEFPKEGPSILRIQQVVRGDSAAYFCASSPTDKNTEAFFGQGTRLTVV.

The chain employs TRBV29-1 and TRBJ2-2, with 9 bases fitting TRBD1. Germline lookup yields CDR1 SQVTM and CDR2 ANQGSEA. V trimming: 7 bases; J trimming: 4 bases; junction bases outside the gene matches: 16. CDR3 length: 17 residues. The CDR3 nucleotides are TGCAGCGCGAGCGGGTGGGTGGACAGGGGATTCACCGGGGAGCTGTTTTTT. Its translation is CSASGWVDRGFTGELFF.

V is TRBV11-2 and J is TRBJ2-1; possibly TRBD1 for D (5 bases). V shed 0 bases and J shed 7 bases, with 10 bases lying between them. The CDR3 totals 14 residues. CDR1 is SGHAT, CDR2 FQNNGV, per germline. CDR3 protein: CASSLEIGHNEQFF. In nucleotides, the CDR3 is TGTGCCAGCAGCTTAGAGATTGGACATAATGAGCAGTTCTTC.

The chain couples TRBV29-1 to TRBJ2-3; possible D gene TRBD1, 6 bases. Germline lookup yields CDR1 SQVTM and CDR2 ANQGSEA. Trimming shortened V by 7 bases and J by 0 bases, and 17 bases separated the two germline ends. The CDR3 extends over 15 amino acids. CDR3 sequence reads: CSAIGDRRSTDTQYF. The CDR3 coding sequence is TGCAGCGCCATAGGAGACAGGCGAAGCACAGATACGCAGTATTTT.

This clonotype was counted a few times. CDR3 coding DNA: TGTGCCAGCAGTTTATCCACGTCAGTCTATAGTACCGGGGAGCTGTTTTTT. This sequence encodes CASSLSTSVYSTGELFF. The chain joins TRBV27 to TRBJ2-2; D gene uncertain. V lost 0 bases and J lost 5, with 16 bases in between. Germline values: CDR1 MNHEY, CDR2 SMNVEV (reference sequence). CDR3 size: 17 residues.

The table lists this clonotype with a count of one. DNA of the CDR3: TGCAGCGTTGAACCCGGGGATACGCAGTATTTT. Encoded protein: CSVEPGDTQYF. This chain links TRBV29-1 with TRBJ2-3, with D hard to call. V lost 2 bases and J 6 bases, leaving 6 bases between the germline ends. The CDR3 is 11 residues long. CDR1 and CDR2 (germline): SQVTM, ANQGSEA.

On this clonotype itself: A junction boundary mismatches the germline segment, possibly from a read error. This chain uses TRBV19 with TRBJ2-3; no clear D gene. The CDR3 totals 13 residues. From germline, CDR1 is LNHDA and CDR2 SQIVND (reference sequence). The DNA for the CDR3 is TGCGCCAGTAGTATAGGCGGCACAGATACGCAGTATTTT. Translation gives CASSIGGTDTQYF.

This CDR3 is CSVAIAAGGITNEQFF. The CDR3 bases are TGCAGCGTCGCTATAGCGGCCGGAGGTATAACCAATGAGCAGTTCTTC. The chain joins TRBV29-1 to TRBJ2-1; a possible D gene is TRBD2 (6 bases). The CDR3 runs 16 residues. V was pared by 6 bases and J by 6 bases, with 24 bases between. Germline V gives CDR1 SQVTM, CDR2 ANQGSEA.

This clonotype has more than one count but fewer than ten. CDR3 nucleotides: TGTGCCAGCAGTTACTCGAGGCACCCGGAGGAAGCTTTCTTT. Translated: CASSYSRHPEEAFF. The chain couples TRBV6-5 to TRBJ1-1; D not resolved. The V end lost 0 bases, the J end lost 8 bases, and 13 bases lay between the germline ends. Germline V CDR1 and CDR2: MNHEY, SVGAGI. This CDR3 is 14 amino acids long.

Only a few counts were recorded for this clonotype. CDR3 sequence: CASSIVAGSNTGELFF. The CDR3 coding sequence is TGTGCCAGTAGTATTGTGGCGGGATCGAACACCGGGGAGCTGTTTTTT. The chain has TRBV19 and TRBJ2-2, with D possibly being TRBD2 (6 bases). The CDR3 spans 16 residues. V shed 3 bases and J shed 0 bases, with 11 bases lying between them. Per germline, CDR1 LNHDA and CDR2 SQIVND (reference sequence).

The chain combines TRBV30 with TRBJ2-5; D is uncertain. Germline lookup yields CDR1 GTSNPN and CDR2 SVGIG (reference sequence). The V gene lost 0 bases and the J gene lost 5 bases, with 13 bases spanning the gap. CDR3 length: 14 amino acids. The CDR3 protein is CAWSVMLGIETQYF. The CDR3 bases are TGTGCCTGGAGTGTAATGTTGGGGATCGAGACCCAGTACTTC.

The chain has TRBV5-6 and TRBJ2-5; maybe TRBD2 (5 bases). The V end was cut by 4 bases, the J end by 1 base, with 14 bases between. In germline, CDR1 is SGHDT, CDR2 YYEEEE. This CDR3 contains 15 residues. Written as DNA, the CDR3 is TGTGCCAGCAGCCCCCCTAGCCTACCCCAAGAGACCCAGTACTTC. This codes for CASSPPSLPQETQYF. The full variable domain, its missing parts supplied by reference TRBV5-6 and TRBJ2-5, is DAGVTQSPTHLIKTRGQQVTLRCSPKSGHDTVSWYQQALGQGPQFIFQYYEEEERQRGNFPDRFSGHQFPNYSSELNVNALLLGDSALYLCASSPPSLPQETQYFGPGTRLLVL.

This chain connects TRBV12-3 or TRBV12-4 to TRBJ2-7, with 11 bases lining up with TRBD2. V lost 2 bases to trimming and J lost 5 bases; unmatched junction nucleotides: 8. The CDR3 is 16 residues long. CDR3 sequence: CASSLRTSGGIDEQYF. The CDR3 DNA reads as TGTGCCAGCAGTTTACGCACTAGCGGGGGTATCGACGAGCAGTACTTC.

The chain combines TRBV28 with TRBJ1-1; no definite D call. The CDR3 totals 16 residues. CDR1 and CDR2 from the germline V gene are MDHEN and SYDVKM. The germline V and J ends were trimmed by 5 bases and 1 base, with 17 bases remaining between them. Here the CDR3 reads CASSTSPFGQNTEAFF. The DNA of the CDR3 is TGTGCCAGCAGTACCTCCCCCTTCGGGCAGAACACTGAAGCTTTCTTT. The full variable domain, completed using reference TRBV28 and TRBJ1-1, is DVKVTQSSRYLVKRTGEKVFLECVQDMDHENMFWYRQDPGLGLRLIYFSYDVKMKEKGDIPEGYSVSREKKERFSLILESASTNQTSMYLCASSTSPFGQNTEAFFGQGTRLTVV.

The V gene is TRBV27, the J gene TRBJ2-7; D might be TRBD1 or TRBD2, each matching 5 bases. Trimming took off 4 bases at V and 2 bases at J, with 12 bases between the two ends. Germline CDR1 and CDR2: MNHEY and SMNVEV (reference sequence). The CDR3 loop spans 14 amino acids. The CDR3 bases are TGTGCCAGCAGTTCAACTGGGGGAGCCTACGAGCAGTACTTC. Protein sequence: CASSSTGGAYEQYF.

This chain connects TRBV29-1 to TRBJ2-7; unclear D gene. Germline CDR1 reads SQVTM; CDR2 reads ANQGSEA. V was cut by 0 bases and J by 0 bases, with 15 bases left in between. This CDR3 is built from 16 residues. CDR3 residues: CSVEDSRTESSYEQYF. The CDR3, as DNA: TGCAGCGTTGAAGATTCCCGGACGGAAAGCTCCTACGAGCAGTACTTC.

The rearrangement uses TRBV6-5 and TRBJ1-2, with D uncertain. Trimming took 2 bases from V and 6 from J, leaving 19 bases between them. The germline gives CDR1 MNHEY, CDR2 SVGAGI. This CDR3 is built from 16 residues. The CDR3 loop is CASSYHDGTLSNGYTF. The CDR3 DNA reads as TGTGCCAGCAGTTACCACGACGGCACTCTTAGTAATGGCTACACCTTC.

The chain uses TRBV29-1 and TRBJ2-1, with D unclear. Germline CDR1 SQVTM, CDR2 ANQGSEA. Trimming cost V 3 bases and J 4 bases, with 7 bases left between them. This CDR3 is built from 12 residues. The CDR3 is CSVERRYNEQFF. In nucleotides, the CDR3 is TGCAGCGTTGAGCGAAGGTACAATGAGCAGTTCTTC.

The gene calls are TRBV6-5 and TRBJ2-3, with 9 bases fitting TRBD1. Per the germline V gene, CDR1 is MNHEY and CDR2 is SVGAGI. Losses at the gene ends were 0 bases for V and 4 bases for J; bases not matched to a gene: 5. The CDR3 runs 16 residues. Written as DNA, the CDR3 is TGTGCCAGCAGTTACTCTCTTGGACAGGGGTCAGATACGCAGTATTTT. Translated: CASSYSLGQGSDTQYF.

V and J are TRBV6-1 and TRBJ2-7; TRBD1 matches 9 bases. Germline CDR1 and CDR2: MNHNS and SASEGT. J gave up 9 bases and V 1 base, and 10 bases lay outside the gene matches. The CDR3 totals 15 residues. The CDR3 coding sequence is TGTGCCAGCAGTGAAGTTGGACAGGGGATTGGTCTGCAGTACTTC. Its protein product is CASSEVGQGIGLQYF.

The CDR3 reads CASTPRAQGASYEQYF. CDR3 coding DNA: TGTGCCAGCACCCCTAGGGCACAGGGGGCCTCCTACGAGCAGTACTTC. The chain recombines TRBV6-1 with TRBJ2-7; 9 nucleotides align to TRBD1. J gave up 0 bases and V 7 bases, and 10 bases lay outside the gene matches. CDR3 length equals 16 residues. CDR1 and CDR2 (germline): MNHNS, SASEGT.

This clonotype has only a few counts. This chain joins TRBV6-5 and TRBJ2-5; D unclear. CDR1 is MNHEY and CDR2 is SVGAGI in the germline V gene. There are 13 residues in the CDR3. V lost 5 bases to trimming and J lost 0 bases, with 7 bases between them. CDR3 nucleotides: TGTGCCAGCAGTCGACGGTACCAAGAGACCCAGTACTTC. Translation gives CASSRRYQETQYF.

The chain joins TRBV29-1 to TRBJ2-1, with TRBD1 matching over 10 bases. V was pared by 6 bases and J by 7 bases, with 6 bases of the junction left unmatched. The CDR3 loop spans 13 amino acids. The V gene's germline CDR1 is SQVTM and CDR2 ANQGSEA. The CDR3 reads CSVRGQGTNEQFF. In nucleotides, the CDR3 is TGCAGCGTCCGGGGACAGGGGACGAATGAGCAGTTCTTC.

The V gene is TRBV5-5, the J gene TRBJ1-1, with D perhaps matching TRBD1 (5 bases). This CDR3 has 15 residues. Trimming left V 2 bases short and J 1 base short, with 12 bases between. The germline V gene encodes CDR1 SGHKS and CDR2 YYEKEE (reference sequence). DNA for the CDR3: TGTGCCAGCAGCTTCCCCGGGACTCAGAACACTGAAGCTTTCTTT. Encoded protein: CASSFPGTQNTEAFF. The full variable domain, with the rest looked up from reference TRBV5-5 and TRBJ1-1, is DAGVTQSPTHLIKTRGQQVTLRCSPISGHKSVSWYQQVLGQGPQFIFQYYEKEERGRGNFPDRFSARQFPNYSSELNVNALLLGDSALYLCASSFPGTQNTEAFFGQGTRLTVV.